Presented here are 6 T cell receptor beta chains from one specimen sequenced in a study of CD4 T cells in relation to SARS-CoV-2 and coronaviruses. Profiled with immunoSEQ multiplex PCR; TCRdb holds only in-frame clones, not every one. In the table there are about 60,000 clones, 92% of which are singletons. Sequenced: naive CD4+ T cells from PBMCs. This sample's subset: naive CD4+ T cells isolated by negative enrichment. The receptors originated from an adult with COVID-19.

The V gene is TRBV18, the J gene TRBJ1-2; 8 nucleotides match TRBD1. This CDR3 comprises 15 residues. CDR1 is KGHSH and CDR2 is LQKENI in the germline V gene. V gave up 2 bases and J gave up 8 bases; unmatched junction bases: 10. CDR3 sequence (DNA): TGTGCCAGCTCACCAGAGGCAGGGGGCGAGTGGGGCTACACCTTC. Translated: CASSPEAGGEWGYTF.

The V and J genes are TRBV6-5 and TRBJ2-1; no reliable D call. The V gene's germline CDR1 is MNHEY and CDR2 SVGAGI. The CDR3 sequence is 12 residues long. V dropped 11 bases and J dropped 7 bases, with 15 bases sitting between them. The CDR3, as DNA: TGTGCCTGTGGGCCGGTTAGGAATGAGCAGTTCTTC. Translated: CACGPVRNEQFF.

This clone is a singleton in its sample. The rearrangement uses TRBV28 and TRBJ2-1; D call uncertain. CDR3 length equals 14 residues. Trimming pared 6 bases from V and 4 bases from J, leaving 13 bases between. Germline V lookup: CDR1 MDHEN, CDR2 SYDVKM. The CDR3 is CASRSDRVYNEQFF. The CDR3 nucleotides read TGTGCCAGCAGATCTGATAGGGTTTACAATGAGCAGTTCTTC.

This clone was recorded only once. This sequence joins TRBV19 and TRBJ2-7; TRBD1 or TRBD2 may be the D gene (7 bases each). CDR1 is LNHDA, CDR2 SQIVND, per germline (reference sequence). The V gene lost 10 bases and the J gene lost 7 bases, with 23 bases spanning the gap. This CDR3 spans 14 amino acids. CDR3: CATTEGRGRGEQYF. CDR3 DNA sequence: TGTGCCACGACGGAAGGGAGGGGGCGCGGGGAGCAGTACTTC.

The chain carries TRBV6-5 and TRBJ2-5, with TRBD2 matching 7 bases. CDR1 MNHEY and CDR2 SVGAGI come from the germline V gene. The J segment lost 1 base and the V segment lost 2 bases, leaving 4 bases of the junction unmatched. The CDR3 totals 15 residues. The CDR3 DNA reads TGTGCCAGCAGTTACGTTGGGGGGGGCCAAGAGACCCAGTACTTC. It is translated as CASSYVGGGQETQYF.

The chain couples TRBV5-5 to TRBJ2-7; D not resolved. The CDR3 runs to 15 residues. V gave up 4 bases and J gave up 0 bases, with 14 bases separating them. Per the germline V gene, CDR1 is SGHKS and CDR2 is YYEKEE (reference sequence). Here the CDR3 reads CASSPVGTVSYEQYF. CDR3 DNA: TGTGCCAGCAGCCCCGTCGGCACAGTCTCCTACGAGCAGTACTTC. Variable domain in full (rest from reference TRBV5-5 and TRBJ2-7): DAGVTQSPTHLIKTRGQQVTLRCSPISGHKSVSWYQQVLGQGPQFIFQYYEKEERGRGNFPDRFSARQFPNYSSELNVNALLLGDSALYLCASSPVGTVSYEQYFGPGTRLTVT.